Presented here are 23 T cell receptor beta chains from one specimen sequenced in a study of T-cell reconstitution after alpha-beta-depleted transplantation in children. Preparation of the TCRbeta library involved a method that used unique molecular identifiers. TCRdb used MiXCR to reprocess the PCR reads, holding one entry per CDR3 protein. The sample records some 120,000 distinct CDR3 sequences, around a tenth being singletons. This specimen consisted of PBMCs, obtained before TCRalphabeta/CD19-depleted stem cell transplant. All receptors come from a boy under 10 years old with acute lymphoblastic leukemia, due to receive a stem cell transplant.

This clonotype was counted at least ten times. This chain connects TRBV12-3 or TRBV12-4 to TRBJ2-2, with unresolved D. CDR3 length equals 12 residues. Trimming pared 2 bases from V and 8 bases from J, leaving 6 bases between. CDR3 loop: CASSLKAGELFF. For the CDR3, the DNA is TGTGCCAGCAGTTTAAAAGCGGGGGAGCTGTTTTTT.

To note about this clonotype: A much more abundant neighbour one base away suggests this may be a read error. This CDR3 reads CASSAFHRGRNTGEPFF. CDR3 bases: TGCGCCAGCAGCGCGTTCCACAGGGGAAGAAACACCGGGGAGCCGTTTTTT. The chain uses TRBV4-1 and TRBJ2-2; 7 bases map to TRBD1. CDR1 MGHRA and CDR2 YSYEKL come from the germline V gene. This CDR3 is built from 17 residues.

The chain recombines TRBV5-1 with TRBJ2-1, with D possibly matching TRBD1 (6 bases). This CDR3 comprises 13 residues. Germline CDR1 and CDR2: SGHRS and YFSETQ. V was trimmed by 5 bases and J by 9 bases, leaving 15 bases between them. CDR3 bases: TGCGCCAGCAGTCCTCAGGGGTGGGGTGAGCAGTTCTTC. It yields the protein CASSPQGWGEQFF. The whole variable domain, remainder taken from reference TRBV5-1 and TRBJ2-1, is KAGVTQTPRYLIKTRGQQVTLSCSPISGHRSVSWYQQTPGQGLQFLFEYFSETQRNKGNFPGRFSGRQFSNSRSEMNVSTLELGDSALYLCASSPQGWGEQFFGPGTRLTVL.

This clonotype has ten or more counts. The chain links TRBV5-6 to TRBJ2-3; 8 bases are a match to TRBD2. V was pared by 0 bases and J by 3 bases, with 6 bases of the junction left unmatched. Germline CDR1 and CDR2: SGHDT and YYEEEE. The CDR3 runs 16 residues. CDR3: CASSLASGSQTDTQYF. CDR3 nucleotide sequence: TGTGCCAGCAGCTTGGCTAGCGGGTCCCAGACAGATACGCAGTATTTT. The whole variable domain, remainder taken from reference TRBV5-6 and TRBJ2-3, is DAGVTQSPTHLIKTRGQQVTLRCSPKSGHDTVSWYQQALGQGPQFIFQYYEEEERQRGNFPDRFSGHQFPNYSSELNVNALLLGDSALYLCASSLASGSQTDTQYFGPGTRLTVL.

V gene TRBV20-1 combines with J gene TRBJ2-7, with a tentative D call TRBD1 (6 bases). Per the germline V gene, CDR1 is DFQATT and CDR2 is SNEGSKA (reference sequence). Trimming stripped 0 bases from V and 3 bases from J, with 24 bases between. This CDR3 is 18 amino acids long. CDR3 residues: CSARDLLGGKQTVYEQYF. The CDR3 DNA sequence: TGCAGTGCTAGAGATCTGTTAGGGGGTAAACAAACGGTCTACGAGCAGTACTTC.

This clonotype was recorded many times. The chain carries TRBV10-3 and TRBJ2-7; 15 bases are a match to TRBD2. Trimming cost V 4 bases and J 4 bases; bases outside gene matches: 11. Germline CDR1 reads ENHRY; CDR2 reads SYGVKD. This CDR3 region has 18 residues. CDR3 loop: CAISGGTSGRSIGYEQYF. In nucleotides, the CDR3 is TGTGCCATCAGTGGCGGGACTAGCGGGAGGAGTATAGGGTACGAGCAGTACTTC.

This clonotype was seen a few times. This chain links TRBV3-1 with TRBJ2-2; D is perhaps TRBD1 or TRBD2 (5 bases each). V was clipped by 1 base and J by 3 bases, with 15 bases between them. Germline-derived CDR1 and CDR2 are LGHDT and YNNKEL (reference sequence). The CDR3 runs to 17 residues. CDR3 bases: TGTGCCAGCAGCCAAGTTACGGGGCCCATTTACACCGGGGAGCTGTTTTTT. Translation gives CASSQVTGPIYTGELFF.

The sample holds many counts of this clonotype. This chain uses TRBV12-3 or TRBV12-4 with TRBJ1-2; D not resolved. The CDR3 totals 11 residues. Trimming took off 7 bases at V and 7 bases at J, with 10 bases between the two ends. The CDR3 is CASTKPRGYTF. The CDR3 region has the DNA TGTGCCAGCACCAAGCCTCGTGGCTACACCTTC.

Comment on this clonotype: Being one base from a much bigger clone, this may be a read error. This sequence joins TRBV20-1 and TRBJ2-5; D gene ambiguous. This CDR3 has 13 amino acids. CDR1 is DFQATT and CDR2 is SNEGSKA in the germline V gene (reference sequence). Written as DNA, the CDR3 is TGCAGTGCCTCGAAGCTTATCGGAGAGACCGAGTACTTC. Translated, it gives CSASKLIGETEYF.

This clonotype has ten or more counts. Here the CDR3 DNA reads TGCGCCAGCAGCTTGGACCCACCGGGACAGGTTACCTACGAGCAGTACTTC. Its translation: CASSLDPPGQVTYEQYF. The chain couples TRBV5-1 to TRBJ2-7, with TRBD1 identical over 8 bases. This CDR3 spans 17 amino acids. Germline V gene data show CDR1 as SGHRS and CDR2 as YFSETQ. Unmatched junction bases numbered 10, after V lost 0 bases and J lost 2 bases.

Note on this clonotype: At one of its ends the junction is not consistent with the germline gene, which may arise from a read error. The J gene is TRBJ1-5, the V gene TRBV6-1; 7 positions match TRBD1. This CDR3 spans 14 amino acids. Germline V gene lookup returns CDR1 MNHNS and CDR2 SASEGT. CDR3 nucleotide sequence: TGTGCCAGCAGTCAAAGACAGGGCAACCAGCCCCAGCATTTT. This encodes CASSQRQGNQPQHF.

This clonotype was counted at least ten times. The chain has TRBV5-1 and TRBJ2-7; the D is unclear. Trimming took 4 bases from V and 2 from J, leaving 13 bases between them. CDR3 length equals 14 residues. Germline V gene sequence: CDR1 SGHRS, CDR2 YFSETQ. CDR3 region: CASSIRPDAYEQYF. The CDR3 DNA is TGCGCCAGCAGCATCCGGCCAGATGCCTACGAGCAGTACTTC. The full variable domain, completed using reference TRBV5-1 and TRBJ2-7, is KAGVTQTPRYLIKTRGQQVTLSCSPISGHRSVSWYQQTPGQGLQFLFEYFSETQRNKGNFPGRFSGRQFSNSRSEMNVSTLELGDSALYLCASSIRPDAYEQYFGPGTRLTVT.

This clonotype was picked up many times. The rearrangement joins TRBV29-1 to TRBJ2-1, with 9 nucleotides matching TRBD1. V lost 3 bases and J lost 6; bases outside the gene matches: 6. Germline V lookup: CDR1 SQVTM, CDR2 ANQGSEA. The CDR3 consists of 14 residues. The CDR3 loop reads CSVEDQQGANEQFF. The DNA of the CDR3 is TGCAGCGTTGAGGATCAACAGGGGGCCAATGAGCAGTTCTTC.

This rearrangement joins TRBV7-9 to TRBJ1-6, with a tentative D call TRBD1 (5 bases). V lost 3 bases to trimming and J lost 7 bases, with 13 bases between them. CDR1 is SEHNR, CDR2 FQNEAQ, per germline (reference sequence). The CDR3 runs 15 residues. CDR3 protein: CASSLSGRTNSPLHF. The CDR3 region has the DNA TGTGCCAGCAGCTTGTCGGGACGGACAAATTCACCCCTCCACTTT.

The sample holds a few counts of this clonotype. V gene TRBV5-1 combines with J gene TRBJ2-5; D gene ambiguous. CDR3 size: 14 residues. Germline CDR1 SGHRS, CDR2 YFSETQ. Deletions cut 0 bases from V and 4 bases from J, with 10 bases between. CDR3 sequence (DNA): TGCGCCAGCAGCTTGGAAGCAGTAGCAGAGACCCAGTACTTC. It codes for CASSLEAVAETQYF.

This rearrangement joins TRBV28 to TRBJ2-2; 13 positions match TRBD2. The CDR3 extends over 18 amino acids. The ends lost 6 bases at V and 4 bases at J; junction bases unmatched: 11. Germline V gene sequence: CDR1 MDHEN, CDR2 SYDVKM. This CDR3 reads CASSPLGLAGAGTGELFF. The CDR3 bases are TGTGCCAGCAGCCCACTCGGACTAGCGGGAGCGGGCACCGGGGAGCTGTTTTTT.

This clonotype was picked up a small number of times. This sequence joins TRBV10-2 and TRBJ2-2; no firm D call. Trimming pared 6 bases from V and 4 bases from J, leaving 6 bases between. CDR1 is WSHSY and CDR2 is SAAADI in the germline V gene. The length of the CDR3 is 12 residues. The CDR3 reads CASRAATGELFF. For the CDR3, the DNA is TGCGCCAGCAGGGCGGCCACCGGGGAGCTGTTTTTT.

The chain carries TRBV5-1 and TRBJ1-2, with D uncertain. Germline V lookup: CDR1 SGHRS, CDR2 YFSETQ. This CDR3 has 14 residues. The V end lost 4 bases, the J end lost 2 bases, and 12 bases lay between the germline ends. Here the CDR3 reads CASSPEGRNYGYTF. For the CDR3, the DNA is TGCGCCAGCAGCCCGGAGGGCAGGAACTATGGCTACACCTTC.

This clonotype was observed a few times. The gene calls are TRBV20-1 and TRBJ2-5; 10 bases align to TRBD2. The CDR3 runs to 15 residues. Trimming removed 2 bases from V and 0 bases from J; junction bases left unmatched: 3. Germline V gene data show CDR1 as DFQATT and CDR2 as SNEGSKA (reference sequence). CDR3 nucleotides: TGCAGTGCTAGATCGACTAGCGGGTACCAAGAGACCCAGTACTTC. This translates into CSARSTSGYQETQYF.

The rearrangement joins TRBV20-1 to TRBJ1-5; D might be TRBD1 (6 bases). Germline CDR1 and CDR2: DFQATT and SNEGSKA (reference sequence). The V end was cut by 3 bases, the J end by 2 bases, with 11 bases between. The CDR3 has 14 residues. The CDR3 is CSARGGAGNQPQHF. The CDR3 nucleotides are TGCAGTGCTAGGGGGGGGGCTGGCAATCAGCCCCAGCATTTT.

This clonotype was observed at least ten times. J is TRBJ2-1 and V is TRBV6-4, with 10 bases lining up with TRBD2. Per germline, CDR1 MRHNA and CDR2 SNTAGT. Trimming removed 4 bases from V and 6 bases from J; junction bases left unmatched: 0. CDR3 length equals 13 residues. The CDR3 here is CASSASGSNEQFF. The CDR3 region has the DNA TGTGCCAGCAGTGCTAGCGGGAGCAATGAGCAGTTCTTC.

This chain connects TRBV28 to TRBJ2-7, with a tentative D call TRBD1 (7 bases). CDR1 is MDHEN and CDR2 is SYDVKM in the germline V gene. V was trimmed by 6 bases and J by 3 bases, leaving 15 bases between them. This CDR3 has 14 residues. Written as DNA, the CDR3 is TGTGCCAGCAGGGGGGGACAGCACGTCTACGAGCAGTACTTC. Translating gives CASRGGQHVYEQYF.

This clonotype was detected only a few times. This chain links TRBV29-1 with TRBJ1-1; 7 nucleotides align to TRBD1. CDR1 and CDR2 from the germline V gene are SQVTM and ANQGSEA. V was clipped by 2 bases and J by 1 base; unmatched bases: 4. CDR3 length: 14 residues. This CDR3 reads CSVEPGQQNTEAFF. The CDR3 coding sequence is TGCAGCGTTGAACCGGGACAGCAGAACACTGAAGCTTTCTTT.